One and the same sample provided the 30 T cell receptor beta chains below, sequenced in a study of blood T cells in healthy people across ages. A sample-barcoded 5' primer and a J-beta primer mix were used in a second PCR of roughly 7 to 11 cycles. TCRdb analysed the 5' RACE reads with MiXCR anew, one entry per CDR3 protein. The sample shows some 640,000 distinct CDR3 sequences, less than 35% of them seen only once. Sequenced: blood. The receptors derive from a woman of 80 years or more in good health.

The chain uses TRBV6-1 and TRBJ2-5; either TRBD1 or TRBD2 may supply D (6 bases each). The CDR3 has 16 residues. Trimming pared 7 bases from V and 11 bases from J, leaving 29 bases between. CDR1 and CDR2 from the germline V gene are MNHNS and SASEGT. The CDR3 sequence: CASTEYNPGHAREQYF. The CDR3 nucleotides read TGTGCCAGCACAGAGTACAACCCGGGACACGCACGGGAGCAGTACTTC.

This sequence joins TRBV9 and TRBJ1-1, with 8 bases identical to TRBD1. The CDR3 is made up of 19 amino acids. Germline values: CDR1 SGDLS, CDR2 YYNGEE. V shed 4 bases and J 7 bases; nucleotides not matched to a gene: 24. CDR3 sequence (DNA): TGTGCCAGCAGCCCTCAGGGAGGGGATGACAGGGGAAAAGGCCGTGAAGCTTTCTTT. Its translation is CASSPQGGDDRGKGREAFF.

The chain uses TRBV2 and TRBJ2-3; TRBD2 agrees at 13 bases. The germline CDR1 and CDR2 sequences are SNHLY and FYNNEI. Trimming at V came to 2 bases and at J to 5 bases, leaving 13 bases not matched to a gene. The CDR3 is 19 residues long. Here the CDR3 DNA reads TGTGCCAGCAGTGAAAGGTCTGGTCGGACTAGCGGGGGAAAAGATACGCAGTATTTT. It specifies CASSERSGRTSGGKDTQYF.

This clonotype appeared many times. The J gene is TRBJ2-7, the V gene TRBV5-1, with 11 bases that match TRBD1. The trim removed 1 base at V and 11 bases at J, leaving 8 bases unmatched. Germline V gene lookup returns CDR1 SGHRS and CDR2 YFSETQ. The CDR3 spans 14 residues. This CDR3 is CASSLPPGQGAKYF. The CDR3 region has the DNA TGCGCCAGCAGCTTGCCCCCTGGACAGGGGGCGAAGTACTTC.

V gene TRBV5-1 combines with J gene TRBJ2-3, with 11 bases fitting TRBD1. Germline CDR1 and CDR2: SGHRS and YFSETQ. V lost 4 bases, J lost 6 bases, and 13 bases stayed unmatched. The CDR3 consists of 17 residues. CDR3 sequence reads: CASSGGTGGSVCDTQYF. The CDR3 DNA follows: TGCGCCAGCAGCGGAGGGACAGGGGGGAGCGTTTGCGATACGCAGTATTTT. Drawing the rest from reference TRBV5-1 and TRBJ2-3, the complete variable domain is KAGVTQTPRYLIKTRGQQVTLSCSPISGHRSVSWYQQTPGQGLQFLFEYFSETQRNKGNFPGRFSGRQFSNSRSEMNVSTLELGDSALYLCASSGGTGGSVCDTQYFGPGTRLTVL.

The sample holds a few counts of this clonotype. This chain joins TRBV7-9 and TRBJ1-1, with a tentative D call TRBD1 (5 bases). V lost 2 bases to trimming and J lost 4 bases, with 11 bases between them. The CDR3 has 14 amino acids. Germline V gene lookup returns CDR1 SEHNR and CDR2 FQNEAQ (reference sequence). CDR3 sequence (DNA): TGTGCCAGCAGCTTAAGCAGGGCGGCCACTGAAGCTTTCTTT. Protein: CASSLSRAATEAFF.

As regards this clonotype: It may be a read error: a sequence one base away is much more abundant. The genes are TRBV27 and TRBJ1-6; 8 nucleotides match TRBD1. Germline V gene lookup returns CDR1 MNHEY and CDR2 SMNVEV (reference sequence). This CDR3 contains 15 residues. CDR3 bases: TGTGCCAACAGTGCCCAGGGGGCGCGCAATTCACCCCTCCACTTT. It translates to CANSAQGARNSPLHF.

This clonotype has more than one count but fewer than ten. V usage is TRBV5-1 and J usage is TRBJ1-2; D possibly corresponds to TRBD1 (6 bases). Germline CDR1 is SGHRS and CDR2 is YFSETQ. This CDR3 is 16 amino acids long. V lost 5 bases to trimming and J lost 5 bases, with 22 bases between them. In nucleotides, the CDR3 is TGCGCCAGCAGTATATCCCCGGGACAAGTATGTTATGGCTACACCTTC. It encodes CASSISPGQVCYGYTF.

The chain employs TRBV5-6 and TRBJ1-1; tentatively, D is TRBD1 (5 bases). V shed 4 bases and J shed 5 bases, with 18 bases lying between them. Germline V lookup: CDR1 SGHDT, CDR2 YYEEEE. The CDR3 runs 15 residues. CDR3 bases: TGTGCCAGCAGCGCATGGTCAGGGTGGGAGACTGAAGCTTTCTTT. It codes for CASSAWSGWETEAFF.

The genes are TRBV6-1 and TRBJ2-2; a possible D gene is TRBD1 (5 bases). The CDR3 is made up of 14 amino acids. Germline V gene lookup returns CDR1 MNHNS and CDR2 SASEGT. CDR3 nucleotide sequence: TGTGCAAGCGAGACCGGACATAACACCGGGGAGCTGTTTTTT. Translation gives CASETGHNTGELFF.

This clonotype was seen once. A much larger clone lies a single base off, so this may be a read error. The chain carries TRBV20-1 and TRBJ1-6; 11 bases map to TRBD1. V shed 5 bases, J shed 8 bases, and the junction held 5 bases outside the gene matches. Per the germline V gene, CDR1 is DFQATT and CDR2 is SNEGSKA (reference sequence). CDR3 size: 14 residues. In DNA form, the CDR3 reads TGCAGTGCTGGAAGGGACAGGGGGGATTCACCCCTCCACTTT. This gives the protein CSAGRDRGDSPLHF.

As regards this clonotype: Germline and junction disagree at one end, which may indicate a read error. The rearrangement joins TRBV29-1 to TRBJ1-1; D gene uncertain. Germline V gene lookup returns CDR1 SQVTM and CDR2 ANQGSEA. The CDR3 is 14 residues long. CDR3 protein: CGVGLSLGTTEAFF. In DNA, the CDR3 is TGCGGCGTTGGCCTCTCGCTAGGTACCACTGAAGCTTTCTTT.

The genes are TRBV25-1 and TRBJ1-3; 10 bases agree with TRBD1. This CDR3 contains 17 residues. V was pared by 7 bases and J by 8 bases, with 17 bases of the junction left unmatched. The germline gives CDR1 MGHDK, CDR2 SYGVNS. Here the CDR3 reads CASIILPRDRGQDTIYF. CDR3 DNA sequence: TGTGCCAGCATTATTCTCCCCCGGGACAGGGGCCAGGACACCATATATTTT.

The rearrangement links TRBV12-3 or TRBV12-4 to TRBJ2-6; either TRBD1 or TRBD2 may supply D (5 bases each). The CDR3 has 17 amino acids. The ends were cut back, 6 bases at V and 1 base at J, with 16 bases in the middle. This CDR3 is CASSYWPEGSGANVLTF. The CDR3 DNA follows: TGTGCCAGCAGCTATTGGCCCGAGGGGTCTGGGGCCAACGTCCTGACTTTC.

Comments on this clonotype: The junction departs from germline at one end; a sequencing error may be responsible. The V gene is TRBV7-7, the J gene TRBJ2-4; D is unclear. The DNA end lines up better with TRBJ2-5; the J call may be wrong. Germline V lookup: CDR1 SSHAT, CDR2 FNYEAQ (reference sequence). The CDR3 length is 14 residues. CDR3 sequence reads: CAGSLSDVWETQYF. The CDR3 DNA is TGTGCCGGCAGCTTGTCCGACGTCTGGGAGACCCAGTACTTC.

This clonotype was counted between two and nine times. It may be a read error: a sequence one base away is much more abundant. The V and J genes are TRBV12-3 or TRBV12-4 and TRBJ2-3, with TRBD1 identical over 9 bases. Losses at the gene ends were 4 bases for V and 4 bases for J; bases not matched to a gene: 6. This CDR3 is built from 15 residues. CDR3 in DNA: TGTGCCAGCAGTTGGGGACAGGGTTGGGCAGATACGCAGTATTTT. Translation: CASSWGQGWADTQYF.

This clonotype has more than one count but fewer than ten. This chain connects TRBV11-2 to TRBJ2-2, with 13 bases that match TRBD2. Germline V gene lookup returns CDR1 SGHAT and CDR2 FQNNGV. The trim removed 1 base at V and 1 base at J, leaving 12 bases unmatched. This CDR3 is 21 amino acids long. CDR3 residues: CASSLVGSWTSGGRNTGELFF. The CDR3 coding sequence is TGTGCCAGCAGCTTAGTCGGGTCGTGGACTAGCGGGGGCCGGAACACCGGGGAGCTGTTTTTT.

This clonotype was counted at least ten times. CDR3 region: CASSPPAPYYGYTF. The CDR3 coding sequence is TGCGCCAGCAGCCCCCCAGCGCCATACTATGGCTACACCTTC. The chain joins TRBV5-1 to TRBJ1-2; the D is unclear. CDR3 length: 14 residues. The V end lost 4 bases, the J end lost 3 bases, and 13 bases lay between the germline ends. In germline, CDR1 is SGHRS, CDR2 YFSETQ.

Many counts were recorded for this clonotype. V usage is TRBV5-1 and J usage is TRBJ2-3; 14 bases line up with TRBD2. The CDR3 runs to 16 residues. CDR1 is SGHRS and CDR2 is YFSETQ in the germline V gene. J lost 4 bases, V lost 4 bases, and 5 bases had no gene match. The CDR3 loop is CASSQGTSGGADTQYF. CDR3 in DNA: TGCGCCAGCAGCCAGGGGACTAGCGGGGGAGCAGATACGCAGTATTTT.

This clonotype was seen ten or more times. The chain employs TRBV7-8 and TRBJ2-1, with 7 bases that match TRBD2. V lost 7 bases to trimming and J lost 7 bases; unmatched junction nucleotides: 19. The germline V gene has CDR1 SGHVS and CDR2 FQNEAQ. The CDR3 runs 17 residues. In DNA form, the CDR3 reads TGTGCCAGCACCCTAGCCATAAGAGAGACTAGCTTAAATGAGCAGTTCTTC. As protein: CASTLAIRETSLNEQFF.

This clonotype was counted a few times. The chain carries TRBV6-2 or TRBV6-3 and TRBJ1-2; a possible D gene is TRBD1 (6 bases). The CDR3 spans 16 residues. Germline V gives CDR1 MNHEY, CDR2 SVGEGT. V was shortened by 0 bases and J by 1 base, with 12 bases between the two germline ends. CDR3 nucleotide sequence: TGTGCCAGCAGTTACTCTCCAGGGGACCTTAACTATGGCTACACCTTC. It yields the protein CASSYSPGDLNYGYTF.

The CDR3 spells CAWRVLDSDTQYF. CDR3 sequence (DNA): TGTGCCTGGAGGGTACTCGACAGCGATACGCAGTATTTT. V and J are TRBV30 and TRBJ2-3; D is perhaps TRBD1 (5 bases). Trimming removed 3 bases from V and 6 bases from J, with 13 bases in between. Per the germline V gene, CDR1 is GTSNPN and CDR2 is SVGIG (reference sequence). There are 13 residues in the CDR3.

The CDR3 bases are TGTGCCAGCAGCTCTCGGAGACAGGGGGGCAATCAGCCCCAGCATTTT. This translates into CASSSRRQGGNQPQHF. The V gene is TRBV5-6, the J gene TRBJ1-5, with TRBD1 identical over 9 bases. This CDR3 is built from 16 residues. CDR1 and CDR2 (germline): SGHDT, YYEEEE. Unmatched junction bases numbered 6, after V lost 3 bases and J lost 2 bases.

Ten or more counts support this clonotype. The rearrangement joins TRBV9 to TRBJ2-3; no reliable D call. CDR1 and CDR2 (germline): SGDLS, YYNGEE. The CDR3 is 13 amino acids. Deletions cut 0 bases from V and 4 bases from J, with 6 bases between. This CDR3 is CASSVVGPDTQYF. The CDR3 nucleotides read TGTGCCAGCAGCGTAGTAGGTCCAGATACGCAGTATTTT.

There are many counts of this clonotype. The CDR3, as DNA: TGCAGTGCTAGAGATTCGGGTGGGGGTCAGTACTTC. Protein sequence: CSARDSGGGQYF. This rearrangement joins TRBV20-1 to TRBJ2-7; TRBD1 or TRBD2 may be the D gene (5 bases each). V gave up 0 bases and J gave up 10 bases, with 13 bases separating them. Germline-derived CDR1 and CDR2 are DFQATT and SNEGSKA (reference sequence). The CDR3 totals 12 residues.

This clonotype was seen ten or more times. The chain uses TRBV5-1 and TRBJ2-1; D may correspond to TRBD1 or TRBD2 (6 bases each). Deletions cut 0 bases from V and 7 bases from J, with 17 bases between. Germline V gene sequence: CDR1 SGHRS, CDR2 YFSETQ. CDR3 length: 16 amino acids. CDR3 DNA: TGCGCCAGCAGCTTGGTATTGGGGGGCGCGGGAAATGAGCAGTTCTTC. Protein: CASSLVLGGAGNEQFF.

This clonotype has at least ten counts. The CDR3 loop reads CASSVGRLAGGHEQYF. DNA of the CDR3: TGTGCCAGCAGCGTAGGTCGCCTAGCGGGGGGCCACGAGCAGTACTTC. The chain is built from TRBV9 and TRBJ2-7, with 11 positions matching TRBD2. The CDR3 is 16 amino acids. CDR1 and CDR2 from the germline V gene are SGDLS and YYNGEE. The J segment lost 5 bases and the V segment lost 0 bases, leaving 7 bases of the junction unmatched.

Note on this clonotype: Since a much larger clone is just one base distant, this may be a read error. The CDR3 here is CASSMGLGTYEQYF. CDR3 nucleotides: TGTGCCAGCAGTATGGGATTAGGGACCTACGAGCAGTACTTC. This chain connects TRBV12-3 or TRBV12-4 to TRBJ2-7; D not certain. The CDR3 runs 14 residues. Trimming removed 5 bases at V and 2 bases at J, with 13 bases between.

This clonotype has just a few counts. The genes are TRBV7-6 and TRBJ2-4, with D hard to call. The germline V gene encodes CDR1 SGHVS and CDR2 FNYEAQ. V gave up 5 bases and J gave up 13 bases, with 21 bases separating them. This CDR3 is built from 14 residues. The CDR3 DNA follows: TGTGCCAGCAGCCCCGGGCAGTTCTCCTACGGGCAGTACTTC. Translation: CASSPGQFSYGQYF.

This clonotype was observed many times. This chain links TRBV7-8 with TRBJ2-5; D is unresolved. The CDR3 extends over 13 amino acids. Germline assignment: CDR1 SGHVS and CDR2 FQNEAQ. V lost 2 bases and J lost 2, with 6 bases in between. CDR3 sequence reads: CASSLNTQETQYF. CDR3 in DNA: TGTGCCAGCAGCTTAAACACACAAGAGACCCAGTACTTC.